The sample holds many counts of the clone carrying this T cell receptor (beta chain). Its target is not known. The source of the sample is a study of human T cells and chemical hapten exposure. Study-level background: Across the whole study, which lasted approximately 23 weeks, patients were given diphenylcyclopropenone on the scalp once a week. Study-level results: The study found that DPC sensitization did not change TCRs above 1 in 1000 frequency. With alopecia, donors may have immune responses unlike healthy people's.

Time point here: pre-sensitization, week 0. Specified treatment: therapeutic diphenylcyclopropenone sensitization with weekly scalp DPC. The germline CDR1 and CDR2 sequences are SQVTM and ANQGSEA. V dropped 6 bases and J dropped 3 bases, with 16 bases sitting between them. CDR3 length: 14 amino acids. TCRdb reanalysed the RACE reads using MiXCR and keeps one entry per CDR3 protein. The sample lists approximately 370,000 distinct CDR3 sequences, about 5% seen once, with less than 9% in the top ten. The specimen comprised whole blood, sampled in connection with sensitization to the hapten diphenylcyclopropenone (DPC). The chain couples TRBV29-1 to TRBJ2-3; maybe TRBD1 (5 bases). The receptor was derived from a woman in her late teens or twenties with alopecia areata. Some clones in this sample may be carry-over from other donors' samples. The CDR3 DNA is TGCAGCGTACCCTTAGGGGTGAGGACAGATACGCAGTATTTT. It is translated as CSVPLGVRTDTQYF.